This T cell receptor (beta chain) was identified during a study of blood T cell repertoires in COVID-19. The germline CDR1 and CDR2 sequences are LNHDA and SQIVND (reference sequence). The CDR3 sequence is 17 residues long. The V and J ends lost 5 bases and 4 bases, in that order; junction bases with no gene match: 15. Per the authors' pipeline: Amplification of reference gene primers provided the estimated nucleated cell counts. TCRdb keeps only in-frame clones here, not all; method: immunoSEQ multiplex PCR. V and J calls and clone size come straight from that table; D and trimming were deduced from the DNA. This table holds 200,000 to 250,000 clones, 80% to 90% found once. This clone was seen just once.

The rearrangement joins TRBV19 to TRBJ1-2; 8 bases map to TRBD1. The source is a man aged 18 to 29 with active or convalescent COVID-19. Sequences were obtained from peripheral blood. For the CDR3, the DNA is TGTGCCAGTAGTGGGGACGGGACAGGACAAAGGACCTATGGCTACACCTTC. It yields the protein CASSGDGTGQRTYGYTF. The whole variable domain, remainder taken from reference TRBV19 and TRBJ1-2, is DGGITQSPKYLFRKEGQNVTLSCEQNLNHDAMYWYRQDPGQGLRLIYYSQIVNDFQKGDIAEGYSVSREKKESFPLTVTSAQKNPTAFYLCASSGDGTGQRTYGYTFGSGTRLTVV.